Listed below are T cell receptor beta chains from one sample, sequenced in a study of shared clonotypes between healthy human individuals. Data came from immunoSEQ multiplex PCR; TCRdb stores just in-frame clones and leaves some out. The sample holds approximately 510,000 clones, approximately 79% seen once. The specimen sequenced was PBMCs. These receptors originate from a woman in her 40s in good health. Some clones in this sample may be carry-over from other donors' samples. Both conserved end residues are part of each CDR3. D genes are given only for firm matches. Size tells how often a clone was seen (once, few, many) or the class of an expanded clone, and some rows leave it out.

J gene,V gene,clone size,CDR3 length,D gene,CDR3 DNA,CDR3 protein
TRBJ2-5,TRBV6-1,.,13,.,TGTGCCAGCAGTGAAGTCTTAGTGGAGACCCAGTACTTC,CASSEVLVETQYF
TRBJ2-7,TRBV28,.,14,TRBD1,TGTGCCAGCAGCAGCGGACAGGGGTGGTACGAGCAGTACTTC,CASSSGQGWYEQYF
TRBJ2-5,TRBV9,.,15,.,TGTGCCAGCAGCGTTCAGGCGGTTGTAGGAGAGACCCAGTACTTC,CASSVQAVVGETQYF
TRBJ1-5,TRBV18,.,15,.,TGTGCCAGCTCACCACGCGGCAATAGCAATCAGCCCCAGCATTTT,CASSPRGNSNQPQHF
TRBJ2-7,TRBV5-1,.,16,TRBD2,TGCGCCAGCAGCCCCCCCCAGGCTAGCGGGAGCTACGAGCAGTACTTC,CASSPPQASGSYEQYF
TRBJ2-7,TRBV7-2,once,12,.,TGTGCCAGCAGCTTTGTCTCGTACGAGCAGTACTTC,CASSFVSYEQYF
TRBJ1-4,TRBV19,.,17,.,TGTGCCAGTAGTAAAGGAAGGACACCCGTGGCAAGTGAAAAACTGTTTTTT,CASSKGRTPVASEKLFF
TRBJ2-3,TRBV5-1,.,17,TRBD2,TGCGCCAGCAGCTTGGCCGGGGGACTAGCAAACGCAGATACGCAGTATTTT,CASSLAGGLANADTQYF
TRBJ2-5,TRBV10-3,.,14,.,TGTGCCATCAGTGAGTGGGGGTCCCAAGAGACCCAGTACTTC,CAISEWGSQETQYF
TRBJ1-2,TRBV19,.,17,.,TGTGCCAGTAGTACCAGACAGGAGGCGACAACTAGGTTTGGCTACACCTTC,CASSTRQEATTRFGYTF
TRBJ2-3,TRBV7-9,.,17,.,TGTGCCAGCAGCCGCCTCGGATGGGGGATCGAGGAAGATACGCAGTATTTT,CASSRLGWGIEEDTQYF
TRBJ2-7,TRBV11-2,.,15,TRBD1,TGTGCCAGCAGCGACCCGGGACAGCCCACCTACGAGCAGTACTTC,CASSDPGQPTYEQYF
TRBJ2-2,TRBV6-1,.,15,.,TGTGCCAGCAGTGAACCGGCGGGGGCCACCGGGGAGCTGTTTTTT,CASSEPAGATGELFF
TRBJ2-1,TRBV11-2,.,15,TRBD2,TGTGCCAGCAGCTTGTACAGCGGGAGGTCCGATGAGCAGTTCTTC,CASSLYSGRSDEQFF
TRBJ1-1,TRBV6-1,once,14,.,TGTGCCAGCAGTGAAGGGGGTATGAACACTGAAGCTTTCTTT,CASSEGGMNTEAFF
TRBJ1-1,TRBV4-1,.,15,.,TGCGCCAGCAGCCAAGCGGCTTTTCTGAACACTGAAGCTTTCTTT,CASSQAAFLNTEAFF
TRBJ1-1,TRBV28,.,16,TRBD1,TGTGCCAGCAGCCGCCCGGGACAGGGGAGGAACACTGAAGCTTTCTTT,CASSRPGQGRNTEAFF
TRBJ2-7,TRBV7-7,.,14,TRBD2,TGTGCTAGCAGCCCCGGGGGGGTATCCTACGAGCAGTACTTC,CASSPGGVSYEQYF
TRBJ2-7,TRBV13,.,12,.,TGTGCCAGCAGCTCGCAGAGGAACGAGCAGTACTTC,CASSSQRNEQYF
TRBJ1-4,TRBV28,.,12,.,TGTGCCTCGAAAGGGGTTAATGAAAAACTGTTTTTT,CASKGVNEKLFF
TRBJ2-3,TRBV19,.,14,.,TGTGCCAGTAGGGTGACTCCGCTAGAGGATACGCAGTATTTT,CASRVTPLEDTQYF
TRBJ2-1,TRBV5-1,.,13,.,TGCGCCAGCAGCGCGGACAGTCACAATGAGCAGTTCTTC,CASSADSHNEQFF
TRBJ2-3,TRBV5-1,.,14,TRBD1,TGCGCCAGCAGCCCCGGACAGGTTCAGGATACGCAGTATTTT,CASSPGQVQDTQYF
TRBJ1-1,TRBV15,.,14,.,TGTGCCACCAGCAGAGATAGGGAGAGCACTGAAGCTTTCTTT,CATSRDRESTEAFF
TRBJ2-6,TRBV5-1,.,17,TRBD1,TGCGCCAGCAGCACCCGGACAGGAGACTCTGGGGCCAACGTCCTGACTTTC,CASSTRTGDSGANVLTF
TRBJ2-5,TRBV6-5,.,12,.,TGTGCCAGCAGCTCTATCCAAGAGACCCAGTACTTC,CASSSIQETQYF
TRBJ2-1,TRBV11-3,.,14,.,TGTGCCAGCAGCTTAGGGACTTCTAGGGATGAGCAGTTCTTC,CASSLGTSRDEQFF
TRBJ1-5,TRBV6-1,.,18,.,TGTGCCAGCAGTGAACAGGGTCGTTCCAATTATAGCAATCAGCCCCAGCATTTT,CASSEQGRSNYSNQPQHF
TRBJ2-1,TRBV28,.,15,.,TGTGCCAGCAGTTTAGCCCTACAGCCGTACAATGAGCAGTTCTTC,CASSLALQPYNEQFF
TRBJ2-1,TRBV7-3,.,16,TRBD1,TGTGCCAGCAGCTTAATAGGGGGTCCGGACAGGAATGAGCAGTTCTTC,CASSLIGGPDRNEQFF
TRBJ1-1,TRBV5-1,.,14,.,TGCGCCAGCAGCCGTCAAACTGGGACCACTGAAGCTTTCTTT,CASSRQTGTTEAFF
TRBJ2-2,TRBV6-5,.,15,.,TGTGCCAGCAGTTACAGGGGAACGAACACCGGGGAGCTGTTTTTT,CASSYRGTNTGELFF
TRBJ2-7,TRBV6-6,.,13,TRBD2,TGTGCCACCTCCCGGGAGGGGACTAGGGAGCAGTACTTC,CATSREGTREQYF
TRBJ2-1,TRBV5-1,many,15,.,TGCGCCAGCAGCTTGCGGGAGAGCTCCTACAATGAGCAGTTCTTC,CASSLRESSYNEQFF
TRBJ2-1,TRBV28,.,15,TRBD2,TGTGCCAGCAGTGAACTAGCGGGGAAAAAAAATGAGCAGTTCTTC,CASSELAGKKNEQFF
TRBJ2-2,TRBV18,.,18,TRBD2,TGTGCCAGCTCACCACTACTAGCGGGAGGGCCGAACACCGGGGAGCTGTTTTTT,CASSPLLAGGPNTGELFF
TRBJ2-7,TRBV5-6,.,16,.,TGTGCCAGCAGCCCCATGGGCGGGACCCACTCCTACGAGCAGTACTTC,CASSPMGGTHSYEQYF
TRBJ2-2,TRBV5-1,.,15,TRBD2,TGCGCCAGCAGCTTCGGACTAGCGAGAACCGGGGAGCTGTTTTTT,CASSFGLARTGELFF
TRBJ2-1,TRBV7-8,.,14,TRBD2,TGTGCCAGCAGCACCCGACTAGCGGAAGATGAGCAGTTCTTC,CASSTRLAEDEQFF
TRBJ2-1,TRBV7-3,.,16,.,TGTGCCAGTGGTCGGGTAGATGGGCTCGACTACAATGAGCAGTTCTTC,CASGRVDGLDYNEQFF
TRBJ2-1,TRBV10-3,.,15,.,TGTGCCATCAGTTCGGGACGGGAACCCTACAATGAGCAGTTCTTC,CAISSGREPYNEQFF
TRBJ2-7,TRBV5-1,.,15,.,TGCGCCAGCAGCTTAAGCCGGGACACCTCCTACGAGCAGTACTTC,CASSLSRDTSYEQYF
TRBJ2-1,TRBV5-1,few,15,.,TGCGCCAGCAGCTTGATGTTTGGCTCCTACAATGAGCAGTTCTTC,CASSLMFGSYNEQFF
TRBJ2-5,TRBV11-2,.,16,TRBD2,TGTGCCAGCAGCTTACTAGGGGGACTAGGGGCAGAGACCCAGTACTTC,CASSLLGGLGAETQYF
TRBJ1-1,TRBV30,few,13,.,TGTGCCTGGGAAAGACAGATGAACACTGAAGCTTTCTTT,CAWERQMNTEAFF
TRBJ2-2,TRBV4-2,.,16,.,TGTGCCAGCAGCCAAGATACGGGCACGAACACCGGGGAGCTGTTTTTT,CASSQDTGTNTGELFF
TRBJ2-1,TRBV2,few,12,.,TGTGCCAGCAGTCGGGCATACAATGAGCAGTTCTTC,CASSRAYNEQFF
TRBJ1-2,TRBV6-1,.,13,.,TGTGCCATCACCCCGGGCGGGGGGTATGGCTACACCTTC,CAITPGGGYGYTF
TRBJ2-1,TRBV6-1,.,15,.,TGTGCCAGCAGTGCGACGGATGCCTCCTACAATGAGCAGTTCTTC,CASSATDASYNEQFF
TRBJ1-3,TRBV27,.,13,.,TGTGCCAGCAGTCAAAGCTCTGGAAACACCATATATTTT,CASSQSSGNTIYF
TRBJ1-2,TRBV7-9,many,12,.,TGTGCCAGCAGCCCCGGCAACTATGGCTACACCTTC,CASSPGNYGYTF
TRBJ1-2,TRBV10-3,.,12,.,TGTGCCATCAGTGATGGGGACTATGGCTACACCTTC,CAISDGDYGYTF
TRBJ1-1,TRBV29-1,.,16,TRBD1,TGCAGCGTTGAAAATGTAGAGACAGGGGGTTTCGCTGAAGCTTTCTTT,CSVENVETGGFAEAFF
TRBJ2-7,TRBV18,.,15,.,TGTGCCAGCTCGCCAGGGCCCTCGCGCATACACGAGCAGTACTTC,CASSPGPSRIHEQYF
TRBJ1-1,TRBV5-6,.,14,TRBD1,TGTGCCAGCAGCACGGGACAGGGATGGGTTGAAGCTTTCTTT,CASSTGQGWVEAFF
TRBJ2-3,TRBV4-1,.,19,TRBD2,TGCGCCAGCAGCCCTCGGGGCGGGAGGGTCCACCTGAGCACAGATACGCAGTATTTT,CASSPRGGRVHLSTDTQYF